This entry describes one TCR beta chain. Repertoires were generated with immunoSEQ multiplex PCR, while TCRdb's copy carries only in-frame clones and drops some. The sample yields some 490,000 clones, over 70% seen once. This record comes from a study of shared clonotypes between healthy human individuals. Germline V gene lookup returns CDR1 SNHLY and CDR2 FYNNEI. The CDR3 contains 13 residues. The V end was cut by 5 bases, the J end by 6 bases, with 14 bases between. The receptor comes from a woman in her thirties or forties in good health. Some clones in this sample may be carry-over from other donors' samples. Sequenced material: PBMCs. The rearrangement joins TRBV2 to TRBJ2-7, with D uncertain. The CDR3 is CASSNDRTREQYF. CDR3 bases: TGTGCCAGCAGTAACGACCGGACCCGCGAGCAGTACTTC.